Below, 17 T cell receptor beta chains from the same sample are listed, as sequenced in a study of T cell responses to AZD1222 COVID-19 vaccine. The protocol was immunoSEQ multiplex PCR, while the TCRdb copy is restricted to in-frame clones and leaves out a portion. The sample records 95,000 to 120,000 clones, approximately 89% being singletons. The specimen was peripheral blood, collected 28 days after the second AZD1222 dose. The receptors come from an adult who received the AZD1222 COVID-19 vaccine.

V usage is TRBV7-9 and J usage is TRBJ2-1, with 8 bases aligning to TRBD1. There are 14 residues in the CDR3. Germline V gene sequence: CDR1 SEHNR, CDR2 FQNEAQ (reference sequence). The trim removed 4 bases at V and 10 bases at J, leaving 9 bases unmatched. The CDR3 DNA sequence: TGTGCCAGCAGCTCCACTGACAGGGGAGGCGAGCAGTTCTTC. Protein product: CASSSTDRGGEQFF.

This clone was counted a single time. The V call is TRBV6-1, the J call TRBJ1-4; unclear D gene. Germline values: CDR1 MNHNS, CDR2 SASEGT. The V gene lost 0 bases and the J gene lost 5 bases, with 7 bases spanning the gap. The CDR3 has 14 amino acids. The CDR3 spells CASSEAFLNEKLFF. The CDR3 DNA reads TGTGCCAGCAGTGAAGCGTTTTTGAATGAAAAACTGTTTTTT.

The chain joins TRBV7-3 to TRBJ2-5, with D perhaps matching TRBD1 or TRBD2 (6 bases each). Trimming shortened V by 5 bases and J by 5 bases, and 18 bases separated the two germline ends. The CDR3 extends over 15 amino acids. The germline V gene has CDR1 SGHTA and CDR2 FQGTGA. Here the CDR3 DNA reads TGTGCCAGCAGCGTAAAAGGGGGTGCGGGGGAGACCCAGTACTTC. It yields the protein CASSVKGGAGETQYF.

The V gene is TRBV9, the J gene TRBJ1-3; the D is unclear. Trimming cost V 3 bases and J 0 bases, with 7 bases left between them. CDR1 is SGDLS and CDR2 is YYNGEE in the germline V gene. This CDR3 has 14 residues. The CDR3 bases are TGTGCCAGCAGCGAAGGGAGCTCTGGAAACACCATATATTTT. Encoded protein: CASSEGSSGNTIYF. The full variable domain, completed using reference TRBV9 and TRBJ1-3, is DSGVTQTPKHLITATGQRVTLRCSPRSGDLSVYWYQQSLDQGLQFLIQYYNGEERAKGNILERFSAQQFPDLHSELNLSSLELGDSALYFCASSEGSSGNTIYFGEGSWLTVV.

V and J are TRBV6-5 and TRBJ2-7, with 12 bases aligning to TRBD1. The length of the CDR3 is 15 residues. CDR1 is MNHEY, CDR2 SVGAGI, per germline. Losses at the gene ends were 5 bases for V and 7 bases for J; bases not matched to a gene: 9. Here the CDR3 reads CASSPRGQGAGEQYF. CDR3 in DNA: TGTGCCAGCAGTCCGAGGGGACAGGGGGCGGGTGAGCAGTACTTC.

The J gene is TRBJ1-5, the V gene TRBV27; 7 bases match TRBD1. Germline loops: CDR1 MNHEY, CDR2 SMNVEV (reference sequence). After removal of 5 bases from V and 7 bases from J, the junction contained 11 bases not matched to a gene. The CDR3 spans 15 residues. CDR3 sequence reads: CASSRSQGMNQPQHF. The CDR3 nucleotides are TGTGCCAGCAGTCGCTCACAGGGGATGAACCAGCCCCAGCATTTT.

V usage is TRBV6-2 or TRBV6-3 and J usage is TRBJ2-5, with 10 bases lining up with TRBD2. The CDR3 loop spans 17 amino acids. The V gene end was trimmed by 0 bases and the J gene end by 3 bases; junction bases not matched to a gene: 7. Germline values: CDR1 MNHEY, CDR2 SVGEGT. Written as DNA, the CDR3 is TGTGCCAGCAGTTACTCTTGGCTAGCGGGGGTCGAAGAGACCCAGTACTTC. It is translated as CASSYSWLAGVEETQYF.

This clone has a single count. The chain recombines TRBV18 with TRBJ1-1; 9 bases line up with TRBD1. This CDR3 comprises 16 residues. Per germline, CDR1 KGHSH and CDR2 LQKENI. The trim removed 5 bases at V and 4 bases at J, leaving 11 bases unmatched. This chain's CDR3 is CASSSMTGGRSTEAFF. CDR3 bases: TGTGCCAGCTCATCGATGACAGGGGGACGAAGCACTGAAGCTTTCTTT. The full variable domain, in which reference TRBV18 and TRBJ1-1 provide the parts outside the CDR3, is NAGVMQNPRHLVRRRGQEARLRCSPMKGHSHVYWYRQLPEEGLKFMVYLQKENIIDESGMPKERFSAEFPKEGPSILRIQQVVRGDSAAYFCASSSMTGGRSTEAFFGQGTRLTVV.

This chain uses TRBV7-2 with TRBJ2-3; perhaps TRBD2 as D (7 bases). The CDR3 covers 18 residues. The germline gives CDR1 SGHTA, CDR2 FQGNSA. V gave up 1 base and J gave up 6 bases, with 23 bases separating them. The chain's CDR3 is CASSLVAVGGGQEDTQYF. DNA for the CDR3: TGTGCCAGCAGCTTAGTAGCAGTGGGCGGGGGCCAGGAGGATACGCAGTATTTT.

The rearrangement joins TRBV2 to TRBJ1-5; the D gene is possibly TRBD1 (5 bases). CDR1 is SNHLY, CDR2 FYNNEI, per germline. This CDR3 comprises 15 residues. V was cut by 0 bases and J by 3 bases, with 9 bases left in between. For the CDR3, the DNA is TGTGCCAGCAGTGAAGCGGGGCAGAACAATCAGCCCCAGCATTTT. It translates to CASSEAGQNNQPQHF.

The chain links TRBV6-5 to TRBJ1-2; D perhaps matches TRBD1 (5 bases). Germline-derived CDR1 and CDR2 are MNHEY and SVGAGI. The CDR3 sequence is 13 residues long. Trimming shortened V by 9 bases and J by 10 bases, and 21 bases separated the two germline ends. The CDR3 loop reads CASSEGEYGAYTF. In DNA form, the CDR3 reads TGTGCCAGTTCTGAAGGCGAGTATGGGGCCTACACCTTC.

The gene calls are TRBV7-9 and TRBJ2-2; D gene ambiguous. The CDR3 extends over 13 amino acids. CDR1 is SEHNR and CDR2 is FQNEAQ in the germline V gene (reference sequence). Trimming left V 0 bases short and J 5 bases short, with 4 bases between. In DNA, the CDR3 is TGTGCCAGCAGCTTAGCGGGGACCGGGGAGCTGTTTTTT. The encoded protein is CASSLAGTGELFF.

This clone appeared a single time. The chain uses TRBV6-5 and TRBJ1-2; D uncertain. The CDR3 is 15 amino acids. The germline CDR1 and CDR2 sequences are MNHEY and SVGAGI. The V end was cut by 2 bases, the J end by 4 bases, with 14 bases between. CDR3 region: CASSYQSNNGYGYTF. CDR3 DNA sequence: TGTGCCAGCAGTTACCAGTCCAATAATGGCTATGGCTACACCTTC.

This chain joins TRBV7-9 and TRBJ2-3; D not resolved. The germline CDR1 and CDR2 sequences are SEHNR and FQNEAQ (reference sequence). CDR3 length: 12 amino acids. Trimming shortened V by 5 bases and J by 2 bases, and 5 bases separated the two germline ends. CDR3 in amino acids: CASSLHTDTQYF. The CDR3 nucleotides read TGTGCCAGCAGCCTCCACACAGATACGCAGTATTTT.

The chain recombines TRBV6-5 with TRBJ1-3; D is ambiguous. V was clipped by 4 bases and J by 8 bases, with 12 bases between them. The germline V gene encodes CDR1 MNHEY and CDR2 SVGAGI. This CDR3 is built from 13 residues. This CDR3 is CASSSTTTDTIYF. CDR3 bases: TGTGCCAGCAGTTCCACCACGACGGACACCATATATTTT.

This chain links TRBV5-1 with TRBJ2-2, with TRBD2 matching 10 bases. V shed 4 bases and J 5 bases; nucleotides not matched to a gene: 5. The CDR3 consists of 15 residues. Germline assignment: CDR1 SGHRS and CDR2 YFSETQ. The CDR3 bases are TGCGCCAGCAGCCTAGCGGGGGCGGGGACCGGGGAGCTGTTTTTT. Amino acids: CASSLAGAGTGELFF.

The CDR3 coding sequence is TGTGCCAGTATGGATGCCGCAGGGTGGTCACCCCTCCACTTT. It encodes CASMDAAGWSPLHF. The rearrangement links TRBV19 to TRBJ1-6, with D possibly TRBD1 on 5 matching bases. The V end lost 7 bases, the J end lost 10 bases, and 17 bases lay between the germline ends. Germline V gene data show CDR1 as LNHDA and CDR2 as SQIVND (reference sequence). The CDR3 contains 14 residues.